Detailed here is one T cell receptor (beta chain). This clone's antigen is unknown. One base away there is no much larger clone; base qualities are not given. The sample is drawn from a study of blood T cell repertoires in COVID-19 (dated by TCRdb to 2020 to 2021). Background for the entire study: The collaborator samples originated in the United States, Italy and Spain and spanned the acute and convalescent phases of COVID-19. The material from the prospective study consisted of cDNA or gDNA derived from T cells, B-cell-depleted T cells, or PBMCs. The dataset comprised deeply sampled blood TCRbeta repertoires from subjects exposed to, actively infected with, or recovered from COVID-19. A freely available public database, intended as a resource for researchers studying the immune response to SARS-CoV-2, is where the repertoires were released. Samples were obtained from the ongoing ImmuneRACE study (first 160 participants) and from over 1,000 subjects provided by 6 global collaborators. Sample metadata almost always included a de-identified subject ID, COVID-19 status, age in years and sex. Where available, HLA class I and class II types were obtained from metadata supplied by the sample provider rather than from assay-based typing.

TCRbeta CDR3 regions were amplified from genomic DNA by means of the immunoSEQ Assay, a bias-controlled multiplex PCR. The original methods were these. Nucleated cell counts per sample were estimated from amplification of reference gene primers within the assay. Sequence reads were collapsed and filtered to measure the absolute abundance of every unique TCRbeta CDR3 rearrangement. For each sample, productive Simpson clonality was calculated as the square root of Simpson's diversity index across productive rearrangements. Entries here come from immuneACCESS through TCRdb and include only in-frame sequences with V and J called. Some clones fail to appear in such tables; in the studies checked, an unresolved V gene covers under half of the shortfall, and the cause of the remainder is unknown. V and J calls plus clone size are reproduced from that table; the DNA served to infer D and trimming. The sample table shows 80,000 to 90,000 clones, and 70% to 85% are seen once. Just over 3% of the sample is held by the ten biggest clonotypes.

Results the study describes overall, beyond this receptor: Clinical and demographic metadata were provided uncurated, with the amount varying by source and participant.

The CDR3 has 18 amino acids, counting the end cysteine and phenylalanine. The sequence is cut down to CDR3 DNA, 54 bases in frame from base 1. V trim: 6 bases; J trim: 4 bases; unmatched bases: 18. The germline V gene specifies ENHRY as CDR1 and SYGVKD as CDR2. In Seattle, one collaborating source enrolled patients while the infection was active and tracked those patients longitudinally over the course of disease. Collaborating institutions collected whole blood in K2EDTA tubes following their own protocols. For TCRbeta analysis, collaborators shipped samples in one of three forms: frozen whole blood, isolated PBMCs, or DNA extracted from either of those sample types.

This chain joins TRBV10-3 to TRBJ1-2, with 9 central nucleotides matching TRBD1. Sequencing was carried out using peripheral blood. The clonotype comes from a woman at least 80 years old with COVID-19, enrolled during active disease. The CDR3 reads as follows: CAISATNIPGTGTYGYTF. Here is the DNA: TGTGCCATCAGCGCAACTAATATTCCCGGGACAGGGACCTATGGCTACACCTTC.